This note documents a single T cell receptor (beta chain) sequence. Its antigen is currently unknown. This sample was taken from a study of blood T cells in healthy people across ages. Notes on the study in general: Aged donors had fewer naive CD4+ cells and lower diversity than long-lived donors.

Sample donors were healthy Caucasian individuals that came from Russia, aged roughly 6 to 100. Total RNA was isolated from each sample in quantities of at least 6 micrograms. Using a J-beta primer mix together with a sample-barcoded 5' primer, a second PCR was run for 7 to 11 cycles. Template switching added a 12-random-nucleotide identifier to every cDNA molecule. TCRdb re-derived calls from the 5' RACE reads in MiXCR, one entry per CDR3 protein. The sample contains 550,000 to 800,000 distinct CDR3 sequences, approximately 21% of which appear only once. The clonotype comes from a man in his 70s in good health. The material sequenced was blood.

CDR3 region: CASSLDRTDTGELFF. CDR3 bases: TGTGCCAGCAGCTTAGATAGGACAGACACCGGGGAGCTGTTTTTT. The V and J genes are TRBV7-2 and TRBJ2-2; TRBD1 is a possible D gene (6 bases). The CDR3 has 15 amino acids. Looked up from germline, CDR1 is SGHTA and CDR2 is FQGNSA. V lost 1 base and J 3 bases, leaving 9 bases between the germline ends.